These T cell receptor beta chains were read from a single sample in a study of cytomegalovirus exposure and HLA in healthy donors. Assay used: immunoSEQ multiplex PCR; TCRdb lists only in-frame clones, some missing. The sample contains 160,000 or so clones, approximately 77% of which appear only once. Sequencing was done on a sample of PBMCs. The receptors here all came from a man aged 45-65 years in good health and CMV-seropositive. CDR3s leave out the opening cysteine and the closing phenylalanine or tryptophan. D genes are given only for firm matches. Rows may omit the clone size; those that give it use once, few, many or a size class.

clone size	V gene	J gene	D gene	CDR3 protein
.	TRBV9	TRBJ1-2	TRBD1	ASSVVATGGSNGCT
.	TRBV10-1	TRBJ2-1	.	ASSEGSGAGEQF
.	TRBV11-1	TRBJ1-6	.	ASTHRGNSPLH
.	TRBV27	TRBJ2-3	.	ASMREFTDTQY
.	TRBV30	TRBJ2-7	.	AWSGLLQY
.	TRBV19	TRBJ1-5	.	ASSIGGQIPEFNQPQH
.	TRBV4-1	TRBJ1-2	.	ASSQEPGTNYGYT
.	TRBV5-4	TRBJ1-1	TRBD1	ASSPGRQGEGSEAF
once	TRBV18	.	TRBD1	ASSPGTGGPYEQY
.	TRBV5-1	TRBJ1-1	.	ASSLAGVADGRYNTEAF
.	TRBV7-2	TRBJ2-1	TRBD1	ASSTTGGVYNEQF
.	TRBV5-1	TRBJ1-2	.	ASSSGLTDPNGYT
.	TRBV5-5	TRBJ2-2	TRBD1	ASSRTGTGELF